The 11 T cell receptor beta chains in this list originate from one sample, sequenced in a study of identical twins. Each CDR3 protein gets one entry after TCRdb re-called the 5' RACE reads with MiXCR. This table has roughly 260,000 distinct CDR3 sequences, roughly 7.5% appearing once. This same sample was also part of a study on yellow fever vaccine responses in identical twins.

The sample taken for sequencing was CD8+ T cells sorted from blood. These receptors originate from a woman aged 18-29 years in good health.

This clonotype has at least ten counts. The chain is built from TRBV6-1 and TRBJ2-7; D unresolved. This CDR3 is 13 amino acids long. From germline, CDR1 is MNHNS and CDR2 SASEGT. Trimming cost V 5 bases and J 0 bases, with 8 bases left between them. This chain's CDR3 is CASSQGSSYEQYV. CDR3 nucleotides: TGTGCCAGCAGTCAAGGAAGCTCCTACGAGCAGTACGTC.

V gene TRBV29-1 combines with J gene TRBJ2-4; the D gene is possibly TRBD2 (5 bases). Per the germline V gene, CDR1 is SQVTM and CDR2 is ANQGSEA. V was pared by 2 bases and J by 0 bases, with 11 bases between. This CDR3 is built from 15 residues. The chain's CDR3 is CSVETYSVAKNIQYF. The CDR3 DNA sequence: TGCAGCGTTGAAACGTATAGCGTAGCCAAAAACATTCAGTACTTC.

The table lists this clonotype with many counts. The chain couples TRBV3-1 to TRBJ2-7; no reliable D call. The CDR3 runs to 11 residues. V was shortened by 2 bases and J by 5 bases, with 4 bases between the two germline ends. CDR1 LGHDT and CDR2 YNNKEL come from the germline V gene (reference sequence). CDR3 loop: CASSQWNEQYF. CDR3 DNA: TGTGCCAGCAGCCAATGGAACGAGCAGTACTTC.

This clonotype has at least ten counts. This chain links TRBV24-1 with TRBJ2-1, with 8 bases that match TRBD2. The CDR3 runs to 15 residues. Germline CDR1 reads KGHDR; CDR2 reads SFDVKD. V lost 9 bases and J lost 5; bases outside the gene matches: 11. The CDR3 coding sequence is TGTGCCACCTCCGATCCAAGCGGGAGAGACAATGAGCAGTTCTTC. It specifies CATSDPSGRDNEQFF.

The gene calls are TRBV12-3 or TRBV12-4 and TRBJ1-1; tentative D call: TRBD1 (5 bases). The CDR3 totals 16 residues. The ends were cut back, 5 bases at V and 2 bases at J, with 18 bases in the middle. CDR3 coding DNA: TGTGCCAGCAGTACCGAAGGGATGGGGGAAAACACTGAAGCTTTCTTT. Amino acid sequence: CASSTEGMGENTEAFF.

Ten or more counts support this clonotype. The chain joins TRBV7-9 to TRBJ1-2; possibly TRBD1 for D (5 bases). This CDR3 region has 12 residues. The germline gives CDR1 SEHNR, CDR2 FQNEAQ (reference sequence). V was shortened by 3 bases and J by 4 bases, with 6 bases between the two germline ends. CDR3 sequence (DNA): TGTGCCAGCAGCTTCGGGGCCTATGGCTACACCTTC. It translates to CASSFGAYGYTF. Combining the CDR3 with reference TRBV7-9 and TRBJ1-2 gives the whole variable domain DTGVSQNPRHKITKRGQNVTFRCDPISEHNRLYWYRQTLGQGPEFLTYFQNEAQLEKSRLLSDRFSAERPKGSFSTLEIQRTEQGDSAMYLCASSFGAYGYTFGSGTRLTVV.

V and J are TRBV15 and TRBJ2-5, with D perhaps TRBD1 or TRBD2 (5 bases each). This CDR3 is 17 amino acids long. Germline values: CDR1 LNHNV, CDR2 YYDKDF (reference sequence). Trimming shortened V by 8 bases and J by 0 bases, and 22 bases separated the two germline ends. DNA of the CDR3: TGTGCCACCTCCGCGGACTTTCACAGGTGGGACCAAGAGACCCAGTACTTC. Encoded protein: CATSADFHRWDQETQYF.

This clonotype has a single count. This rearrangement joins TRBV7-8 to TRBJ1-1, with unresolved D. The CDR3 has 15 residues. Trimming cost V 3 bases and J 0 bases, with 11 bases left between them. Germline-derived CDR1 and CDR2 are SGHVS and FQNEAQ. DNA of the CDR3: TGTGCCAGCAGCTTTGGCAGGACCCTGAACACTGAAGCTTTCTTT. The encoded protein is CASSFGRTLNTEAFF.

This clonotype appeared a few times. This chain joins TRBV11-2 and TRBJ2-4, with D perhaps matching TRBD1 or TRBD2 (5 bases each). In germline, CDR1 is SGHAT, CDR2 FQNNGV. V lost 5 bases, J lost 8 bases, and 19 bases lay in between. This CDR3 has 15 residues. CDR3 DNA sequence: TGTGCCAGCAGCGCTGCCGAAATACTAGGGGACATTCAGTACTTC. This sequence encodes CASSAAEILGDIQYF.

This clonotype was found many times. The genes are TRBV20-1 and TRBJ2-1, with D unclear. The CDR3 runs to 12 residues. Germline lookup yields CDR1 DFQATT and CDR2 SNEGSKA (reference sequence). With 4 bases removed from V and 4 bases from J, the gap between germline ends came to 8 bases. The CDR3 DNA is TGCAGTGCTACTGACCTTTACAATGAGCAGTTCTTC. Translated: CSATDLYNEQFF.

The rearrangement uses TRBV27 and TRBJ2-7; 9 bases match TRBD2. There are 15 residues in the CDR3. With V trimmed by 0 bases and J by 5 bases, 5 bases remained unmatched. CDR1 MNHEY and CDR2 SMNVEV come from the germline V gene (reference sequence). The CDR3 coding sequence is TGTGCCAGCAGTTTATCTAGCGGGAGCCTTAACGAGCAGTACTTC. It encodes CASSLSSGSLNEQYF.